This TCR beta chain came from a study of long-term antiretroviral therapy in people with HIV (dated by TCRdb to the early 2020s). Background on the whole study: The earliest samples were collected roughly a decade before the 2015 WHO recommendation for immediate ART, at a time when ART was usually postponed until CD4 counts fell. A retrospective serial study tested whether changes in peripheral blood TRB repertoire composition and diversity were associated with ART initiation and durable HIV suppression. No cross-contamination during QIAcube processing was seen in test extractions of a monoclonal T-cell line run alongside 25 to 35 polyclonal samples. The cohort contributed about 190 cryopreserved PBMC samples from 30 to 35 adults with confirmed HIV infection, collected serially over a mean of approximately six years (range 1-12). Of the roughly 30 participants with HIV, 10 to 11 were female. General study outcomes and caveats: Owing to limited PBMC availability, only the TCR beta chain was sequenced, without alpha chain pairing. CDR3 length ranges in HIV repertoires were narrower than in controls, and network structure suggested an antigen-experienced repertoire with only a slight naive shift after ART. Expanded TRB clones identified before ART initiation dominated the repertoire at all time points, although this dominance fluctuated and declined in many PLHIV after ART. Because pre-ART samples had limited cell numbers, profiling was done on unsorted PBMC rather than on sorted CD4+ and CD8+ T cells. ART initiation was associated with a significant increase in TRB diversity, but diversity stayed significantly below transplant donor controls even after long-term ART. Inferences about post-ART repertoire changes are limited because no data were available on ART adherence, viral resistance or therapy changes. The samples span the years 2004 to 2017, and the ART regimens used at that time may not be as effective as current regimens.

The immunoSEQ hsTCRB v3.0 assay was used at survey level resolution to sequence the TRB variable region. The target sequencing depth for TRB was about 40,000-55,000 T-cell genomes per sample. Pooled TRB libraries were sequenced on an Illumina MiSeq with a v3 150-cycle kit. In the original analysis: Repertoire analysis was run in R within a reproducible Nextflow workflow that covered QC, data transformation and analysis. LymphoSeq2, an R package for exploring AIRR-Seq data, was used to implement the custom analyses. Several samples yielding fewer than 5000 total TRB sequences were excluded, leaving 150 to 200 analyzed HIV repertoires. Among the 180 to 200 retained HIV repertoires, 55 to 65 were collected before ART initiation and approximately 130 were collected after ART initiation. Repertoires were downsampled to 5000 TRB nucleotide sequences, and summary statistics were averaged over 100 downsampling iterations. TRB sequences were retained for analysis only if CDR3 regions of at least seven amino acids were present. Diversity was measured with a Shannon entropy-derived clonality score and the Gini coefficient. In repertoire networks, the top 5000 CDR3 amino acid sequences were linked whenever an edit distance of one separated two sequences. Antigen specificity groups and MHC restriction were predicted for TRB CDR3 amino acid sequences with GLIPH2. CDR3 amino acid sequences were matched against VDJdb and McPAS-TCR to flag known CMV, EBV, HIV or tissue antigen associations. Pre-ART, post-ART and control groups were compared with Wilcoxon signed-rank tests and Holm-Bonferroni correction. TCRdb obtained this table from immuneACCESS and retained in-frame rearrangements with V and J assigned. These tables miss some clones; where compared with another copy, unresolved V genes account for less than half of the shortfall, and the remainder is unexplained. V and J calls and clone size are as listed in that table; D and trimming were resolved from the DNA. The sample records over 25,000 clones, around 90% of which are singletons. In total, the top ten clones hold under 15% of the sample.

According to the germline V gene, CDR1 reads SGDLS and CDR2 reads YYNGEE. At the junction V is shortened by 3 bases and J by 0 bases; bases outside the gene matches: 6. Including the terminal cysteine and phenylalanine, the CDR3 comprises 16 residues. CDR3 DNA is the only sequence kept; it has 48 bases, read in frame from the first base. In the case of this clone: No antigen is known for it. No much larger clone exists at a distance of one base, and base qualities are not known.

To be included, a participant needed at least one PBMC sample from before ART initiation plus at least two post-ART samples. Every participant with HIV received treatment in the United States of America. Before DNA extraction, cryopreserved samples of roughly 0.95-10 million PBMC were thawed and washed. At the time of the earliest PBMC sample, participants with HIV were aged between about 20 and 55 years. Each participant contributed PBMC samples from 1-4 timepoints before ART initiation and 2-8 timepoints after ART initiation, with a median of 7 samples. For every participant, serial HIV viral load, CD4+ T-cell count, ART history and demographic data were obtained. Using a Qiagen kit on a QIAcube, genomic DNA was extracted from unsorted PBMC, with samples processed in batches of 12.

The sequence derives from a man in his late teens or twenties with HIV. The input for sequencing was unsorted PBMCs, taken 1.1 years after starting antiretroviral therapy. The rearrangement combines TRBV9 with TRBJ1-5; a stretch of 7 junction bases matches TRBD1. The bases read TGTGCCAGCAGCGCGACAGGGACTTATAGCAATCAGCCCCAGCATTTT. Its protein is CASSATGTYSNQPQHF.